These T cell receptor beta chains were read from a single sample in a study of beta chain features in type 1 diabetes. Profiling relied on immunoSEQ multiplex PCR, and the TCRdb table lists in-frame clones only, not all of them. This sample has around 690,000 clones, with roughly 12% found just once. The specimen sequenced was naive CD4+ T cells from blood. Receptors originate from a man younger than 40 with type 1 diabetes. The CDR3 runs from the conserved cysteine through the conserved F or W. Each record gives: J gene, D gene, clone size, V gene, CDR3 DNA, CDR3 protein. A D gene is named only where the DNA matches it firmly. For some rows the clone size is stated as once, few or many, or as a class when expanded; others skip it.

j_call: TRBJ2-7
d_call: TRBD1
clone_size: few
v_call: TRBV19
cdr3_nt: TGTGCCAGTAGTCCACGGACAGGGATCGAGCAGTACTTC
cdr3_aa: CASSPRTGIEQYF

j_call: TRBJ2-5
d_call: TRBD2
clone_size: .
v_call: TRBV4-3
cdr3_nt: TGCGCCAGCAGCCAAGATTACGGGGGGGAGACCCAGTACTTC
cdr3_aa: CASSQDYGGETQYF

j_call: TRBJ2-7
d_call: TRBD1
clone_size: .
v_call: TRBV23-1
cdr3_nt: TGCGCCAGCAGTCCGTATACGGACAGGGGATACGAGCAGTACTTC
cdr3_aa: CASSPYTDRGYEQYF

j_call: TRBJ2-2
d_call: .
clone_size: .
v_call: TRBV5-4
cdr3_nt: TGTGCCAGCAGCATCGGGACGGCCGACCGGGAGCTGTTTTTT
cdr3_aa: CASSIGTADRELFF

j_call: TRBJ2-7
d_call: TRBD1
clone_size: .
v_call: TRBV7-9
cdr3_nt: TGTGCCAGCAGCTTACAGGGGGCGCTTACGTACGAGCAGTACTTC
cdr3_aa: CASSLQGALTYEQYF

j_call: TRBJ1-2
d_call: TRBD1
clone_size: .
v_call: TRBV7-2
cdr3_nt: TGTGCCAGCAGCATAGCCGGGACAGGGATCGATGGCTACACCTTC
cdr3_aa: CASSIAGTGIDGYTF

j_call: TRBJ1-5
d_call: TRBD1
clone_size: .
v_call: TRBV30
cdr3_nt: TGTGCCTGGAGTGTGGGGGACAGTGGTACTCAGCCCCAGCATTTT
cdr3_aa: CAWSVGDSGTQPQHF

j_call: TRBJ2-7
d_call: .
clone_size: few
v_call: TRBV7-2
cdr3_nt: TGTGCCAGCAGCTTAGTCTACGAGCAGTACTTC
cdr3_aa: CASSLVYEQYF

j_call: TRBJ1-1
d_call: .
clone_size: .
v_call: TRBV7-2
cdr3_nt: TGTGCCAGCAGCTTAATGTTGTGGGCGGAAGCTTTCTTT
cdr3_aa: CASSLMLWAEAFF

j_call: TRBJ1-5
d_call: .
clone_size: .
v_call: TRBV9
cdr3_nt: TGTGCCAGCAGCGGAGACCGCAATCAGCCCCAGCATTTT
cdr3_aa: CASSGDRNQPQHF

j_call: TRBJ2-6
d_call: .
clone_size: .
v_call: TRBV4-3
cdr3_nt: TGCGCCAGCAGCCAAGAATCCAACGGTTTGAGGCTTGCTGGGGCCAACGTCCTGACTTTC
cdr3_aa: CASSQESNGLRLAGANVLTF

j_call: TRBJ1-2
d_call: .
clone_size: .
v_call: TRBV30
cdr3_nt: TGTGCCTGGAGCCCTACAGGCCTCGACGGCTACACCTTC
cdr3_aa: CAWSPTGLDGYTF

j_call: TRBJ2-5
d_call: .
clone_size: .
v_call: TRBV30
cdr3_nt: TGTGCCTGGACGACGGCGGGGGAGACCCAGTACTTC
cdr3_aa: CAWTTAGETQYF

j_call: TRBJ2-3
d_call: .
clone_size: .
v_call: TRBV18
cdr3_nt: TGTGCCAGCTCACCACCGGAGAATCTGGGCACAGATACGCAGTATTTT
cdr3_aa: CASSPPENLGTDTQYF

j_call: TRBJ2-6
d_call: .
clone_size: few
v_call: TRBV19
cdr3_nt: TGTGCCAGTACGAAAGATTCTACGGGACATGTCCCCTCTGGGGCCAACGTCCTGACTTTC
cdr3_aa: CASTKDSTGHVPSGANVLTF

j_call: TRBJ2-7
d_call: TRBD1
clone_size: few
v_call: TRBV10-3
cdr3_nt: TGTGCCATCAGTGGACAGGGGCGGTCGGAGCAGTACTTC
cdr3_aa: CAISGQGRSEQYF

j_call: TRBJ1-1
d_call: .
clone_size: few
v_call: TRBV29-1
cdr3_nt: TGCAGCGGCTGGGGGACGGGGAACACTGAAGCTTTCTTT
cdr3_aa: CSGWGTGNTEAFF

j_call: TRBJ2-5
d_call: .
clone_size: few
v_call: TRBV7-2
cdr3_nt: TGTGCCAGCAGCTTAGGGGTCAGAAGCCTCCAAGAGACCCAGTACTTC
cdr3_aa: CASSLGVRSLQETQYF

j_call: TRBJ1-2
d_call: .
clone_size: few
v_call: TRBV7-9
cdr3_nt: TGTGCCAGCAGCTTACGTCAGGGTGGCGGCTACACCTTC
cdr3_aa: CASSLRQGGGYTF

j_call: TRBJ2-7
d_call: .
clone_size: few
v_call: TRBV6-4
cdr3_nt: TGTGCCAGCAGTGACCCGACCGACGGGACCTACGAGCAGTACTTC
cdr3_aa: CASSDPTDGTYEQYF

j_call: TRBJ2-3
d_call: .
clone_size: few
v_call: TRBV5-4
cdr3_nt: TGTGCCAGCAGCTTGATCCCAGTCTCAGATACGCAGTATTTT
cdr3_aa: CASSLIPVSDTQYF

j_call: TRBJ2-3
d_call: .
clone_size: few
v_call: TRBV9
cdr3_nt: TGTGCCAGCAGCAACAGCCGGTTTGATACGCAGTATTTT
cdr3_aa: CASSNSRFDTQYF

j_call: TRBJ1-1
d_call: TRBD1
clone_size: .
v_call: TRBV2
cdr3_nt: TGTGCCAGCAGTGTTAACAGGGGCGGCACTGAAGCTTTCTTT
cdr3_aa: CASSVNRGGTEAFF